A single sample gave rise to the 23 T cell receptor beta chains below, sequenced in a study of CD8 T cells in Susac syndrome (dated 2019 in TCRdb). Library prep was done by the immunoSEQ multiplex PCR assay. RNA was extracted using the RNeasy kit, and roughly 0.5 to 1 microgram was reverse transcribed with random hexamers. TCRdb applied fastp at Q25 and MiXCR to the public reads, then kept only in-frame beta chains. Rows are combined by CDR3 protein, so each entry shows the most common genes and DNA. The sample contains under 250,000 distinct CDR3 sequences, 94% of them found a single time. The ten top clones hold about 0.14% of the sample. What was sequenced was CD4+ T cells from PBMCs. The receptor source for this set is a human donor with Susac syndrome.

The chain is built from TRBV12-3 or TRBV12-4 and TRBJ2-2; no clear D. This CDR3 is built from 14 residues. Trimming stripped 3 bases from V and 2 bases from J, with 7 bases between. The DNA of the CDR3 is TGTGCCAGCAGTTTCGTGACCAACACCGGGGAGCTGTTTTTT. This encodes CASSFVTNTGELFF.

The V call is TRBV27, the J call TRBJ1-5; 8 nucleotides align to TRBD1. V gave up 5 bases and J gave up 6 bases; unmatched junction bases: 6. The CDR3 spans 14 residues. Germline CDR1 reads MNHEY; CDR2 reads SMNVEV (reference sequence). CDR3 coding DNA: TGTGCCAGCAGTCCGGACAGGGAAAGTCAGCCCCAGCATTTT. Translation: CASSPDRESQPQHF.

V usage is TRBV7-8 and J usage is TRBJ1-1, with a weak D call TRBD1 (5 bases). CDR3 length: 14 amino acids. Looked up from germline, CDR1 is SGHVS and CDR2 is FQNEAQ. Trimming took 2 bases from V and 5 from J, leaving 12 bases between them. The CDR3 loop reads CASSLKQGQTEAFF. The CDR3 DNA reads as TGTGCCAGCAGCTTAAAGCAGGGTCAAACTGAAGCTTTCTTT. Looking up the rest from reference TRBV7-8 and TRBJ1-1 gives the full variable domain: GAGVSQSPRYKVAKRGQDVALRCDPISGHVSLFWYQQALGQGPEFLTYFQNEAQLDKSGLPSDRFFAERPEGSVSTLKIQRTQQEDSAVYLCASSLKQGQTEAFFGQGTRLTVV.

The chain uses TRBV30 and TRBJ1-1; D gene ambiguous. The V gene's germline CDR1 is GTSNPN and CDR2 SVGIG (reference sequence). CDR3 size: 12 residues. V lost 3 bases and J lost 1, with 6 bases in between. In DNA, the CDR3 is TGTGCCTGGAGCGGGAGGAACACTGAAGCTTTCTTT. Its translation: CAWSGRNTEAFF.

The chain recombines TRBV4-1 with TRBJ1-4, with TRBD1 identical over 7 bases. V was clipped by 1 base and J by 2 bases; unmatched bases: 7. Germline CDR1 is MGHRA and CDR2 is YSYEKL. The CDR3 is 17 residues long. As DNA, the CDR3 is TGCGCCAGCAGCCAAGGCACAGGGGTCTCGACTAATGAAAAACTGTTTTTT. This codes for CASSQGTGVSTNEKLFF.

This chain's CDR3 is CASSVALGREAFF. The CDR3 DNA follows: TGTGCCAGCAGCGTAGCCCTGGGCAGGGAAGCTTTCTTT. The chain employs TRBV9 and TRBJ1-1, with D hard to call. This CDR3 is built from 13 residues. Trimming removed 0 bases at V and 8 bases at J, with 11 bases between. The V gene's germline CDR1 is SGDLS and CDR2 YYNGEE.

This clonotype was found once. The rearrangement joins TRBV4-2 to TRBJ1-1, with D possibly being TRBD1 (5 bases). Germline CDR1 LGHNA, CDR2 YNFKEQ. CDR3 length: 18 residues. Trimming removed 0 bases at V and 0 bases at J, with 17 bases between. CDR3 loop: CASSQDSEGAILNTEAFF. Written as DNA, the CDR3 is TGTGCCAGCAGCCAAGATTCGGAAGGGGCTATATTGAACACTGAAGCTTTCTTT.

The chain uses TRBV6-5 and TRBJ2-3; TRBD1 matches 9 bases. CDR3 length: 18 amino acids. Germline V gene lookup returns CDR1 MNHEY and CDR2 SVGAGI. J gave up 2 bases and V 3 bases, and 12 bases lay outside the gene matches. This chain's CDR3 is CASSYQSGTGGPTDTQYF. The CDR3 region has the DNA TGTGCCAGCAGTTATCAGTCGGGCACAGGGGGCCCCACAGATACGCAGTATTTT.

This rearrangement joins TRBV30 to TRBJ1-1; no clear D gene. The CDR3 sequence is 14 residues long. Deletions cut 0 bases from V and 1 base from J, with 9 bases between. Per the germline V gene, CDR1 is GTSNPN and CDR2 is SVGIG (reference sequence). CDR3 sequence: CAWSVLEQNTEAFF. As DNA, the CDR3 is TGTGCCTGGAGTGTATTAGAGCAGAACACTGAAGCTTTCTTT.

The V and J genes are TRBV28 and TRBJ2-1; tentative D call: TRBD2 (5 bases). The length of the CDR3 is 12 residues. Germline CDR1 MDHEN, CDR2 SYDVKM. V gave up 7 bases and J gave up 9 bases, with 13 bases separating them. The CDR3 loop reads CASNRGSREQFF. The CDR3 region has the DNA TGTGCCAGCAATAGAGGGTCGCGTGAGCAGTTCTTC.

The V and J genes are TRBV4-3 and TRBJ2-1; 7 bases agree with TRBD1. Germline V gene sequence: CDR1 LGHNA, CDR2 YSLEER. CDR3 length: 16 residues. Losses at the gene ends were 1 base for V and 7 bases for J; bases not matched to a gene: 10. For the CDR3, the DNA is TGCGCCAGCAGCCAAGCGCCTGCGGGCAGGGGGAATGAGCAGTTCTTC. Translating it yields CASSQAPAGRGNEQFF.

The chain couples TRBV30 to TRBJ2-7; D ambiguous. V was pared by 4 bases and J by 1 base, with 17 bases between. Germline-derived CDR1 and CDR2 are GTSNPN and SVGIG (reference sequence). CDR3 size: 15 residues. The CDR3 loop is CAWIPSWGRSYEQYF. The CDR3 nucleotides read TGTGCCTGGATTCCTTCATGGGGAAGGTCCTACGAGCAGTACTTC.

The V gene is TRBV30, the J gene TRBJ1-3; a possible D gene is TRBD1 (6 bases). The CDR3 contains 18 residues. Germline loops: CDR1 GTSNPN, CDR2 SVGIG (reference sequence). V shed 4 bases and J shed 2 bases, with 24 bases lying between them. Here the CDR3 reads CAWTSLLRGRGAGNTIYF. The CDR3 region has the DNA TGTGCCTGGACCTCTCTCCTCAGGGGAAGAGGAGCTGGAAACACCATATATTTT. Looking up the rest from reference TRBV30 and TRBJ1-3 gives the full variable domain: SQTIHQWPATLVQPVGSPLSLECTVEGTSNPNLYWYRQAAGRGLQLLFYSVGIGQISSEVPQNLSASRPQDRQFILSSKKLLLSDSGFYLCAWTSLLRGRGAGNTIYFGEGSWLTVV.

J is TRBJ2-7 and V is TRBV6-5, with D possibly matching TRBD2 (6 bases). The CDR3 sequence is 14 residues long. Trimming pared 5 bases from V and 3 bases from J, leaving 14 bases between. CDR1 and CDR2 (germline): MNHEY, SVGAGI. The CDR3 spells CASSLSGLFYEQYF. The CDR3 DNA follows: TGTGCCAGCAGTCTTTCGGGACTCTTCTACGAGCAGTACTTC.

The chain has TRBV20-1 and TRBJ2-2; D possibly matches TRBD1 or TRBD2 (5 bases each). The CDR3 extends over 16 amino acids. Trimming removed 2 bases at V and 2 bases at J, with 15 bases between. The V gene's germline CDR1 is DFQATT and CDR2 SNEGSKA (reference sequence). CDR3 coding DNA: TGCAGTGCTAGAAGAGGGGCAGGGCCTAACACCGGGGAGCTGTTTTTT. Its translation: CSARRGAGPNTGELFF.

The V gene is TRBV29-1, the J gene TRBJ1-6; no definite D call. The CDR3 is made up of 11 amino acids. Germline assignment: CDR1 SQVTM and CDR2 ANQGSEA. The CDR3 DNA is TGCAGGGGGAAGAGTAATTCACCCCTCCACTTT. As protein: CRGKSNSPLHF.

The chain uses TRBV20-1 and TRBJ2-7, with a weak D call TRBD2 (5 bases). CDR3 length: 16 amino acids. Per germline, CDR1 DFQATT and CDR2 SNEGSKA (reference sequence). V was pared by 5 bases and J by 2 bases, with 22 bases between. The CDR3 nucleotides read TGCAGTGCTCTGGGATGGCTAGCAGGTTCCACCTACGAGCAGTACTTC. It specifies CSALGWLAGSTYEQYF.

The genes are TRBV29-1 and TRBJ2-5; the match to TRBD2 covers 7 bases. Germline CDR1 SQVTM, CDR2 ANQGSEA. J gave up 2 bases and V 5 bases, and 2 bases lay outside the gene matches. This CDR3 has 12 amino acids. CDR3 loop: CSVPAGQETQYF. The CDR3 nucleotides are TGCAGCGTTCCAGCGGGGCAAGAGACCCAGTACTTC.

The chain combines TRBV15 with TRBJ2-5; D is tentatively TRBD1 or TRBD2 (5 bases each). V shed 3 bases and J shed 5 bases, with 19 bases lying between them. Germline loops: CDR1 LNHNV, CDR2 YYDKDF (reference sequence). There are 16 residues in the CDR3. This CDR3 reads CATSRGRADTLETQYF. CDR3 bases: TGTGCCACCAGCAGGGGCCGAGCGGACACCTTGGAGACCCAGTACTTC.

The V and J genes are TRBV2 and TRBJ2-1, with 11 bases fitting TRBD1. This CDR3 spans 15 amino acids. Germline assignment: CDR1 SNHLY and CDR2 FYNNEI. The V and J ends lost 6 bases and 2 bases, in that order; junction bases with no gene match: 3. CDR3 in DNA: TGTGCCAGCAGATCGGGACAGGGGGCCTACAATGAGCAGTTCTTC. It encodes CASRSGQGAYNEQFF.

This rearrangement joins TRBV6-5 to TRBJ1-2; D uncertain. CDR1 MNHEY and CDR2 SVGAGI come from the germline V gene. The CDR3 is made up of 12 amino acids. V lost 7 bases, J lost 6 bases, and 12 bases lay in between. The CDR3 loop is CASTLPGDGYTF. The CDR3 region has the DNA TGTGCCAGCACCCTCCCGGGAGATGGCTACACCTTC.

CDR3 sequence (DNA): TGTGCCAGCATTCCCACCTCCGACAGGGATTTCGATGGCTACACCTTC. It yields the protein CASIPTSDRDFDGYTF. V usage is TRBV6-2 or TRBV6-3 and J usage is TRBJ1-2; 7 bases are shared with TRBD1. The germline CDR1 and CDR2 sequences are MNHEY and SVGEGT. The CDR3 is 16 residues long. V dropped 7 bases and J dropped 6; count of bases not matched to a gene: 17.

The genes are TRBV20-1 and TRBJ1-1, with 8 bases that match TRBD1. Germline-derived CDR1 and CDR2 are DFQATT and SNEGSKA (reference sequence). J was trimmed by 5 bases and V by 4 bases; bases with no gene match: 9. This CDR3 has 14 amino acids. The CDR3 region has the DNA TGCAGTGCTACACGACAGGGGAAAAGGACTGAAGCTTTCTTT. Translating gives CSATRQGKRTEAFF.